The 18 T cell receptor beta chains below come from one sample, sequenced in a study of blood T cells in healthy people across ages. Through a sample-barcoded 5' primer and a J-beta primer mix, a second PCR was run for about 6 to 11 cycles. MiXCR was run by TCRdb on the 5' RACE reads, yielding one entry per CDR3 protein. The table lists under 950,000 distinct CDR3 sequences, 22% of them singletons. Source material: blood. The receptors derive from a man between 70 and 80 years old in good health.

As concerns this clonotype: A read error may account for a junction end that differs from germline. The chain employs TRBV3-1 and TRBJ1-1; no clear D. This CDR3 has 14 amino acids. CDR1 is LGHDT, CDR2 YNNKEL, per germline (reference sequence). The CDR3 is CVSSQDYGNTEAFF. CDR3 bases: TGTGTCAGCAGCCAAGATTATGGGAACACTGAAGCTTTCTTT. The full variable domain, its missing parts supplied by reference TRBV3-1 and TRBJ1-1, is DTAVSQTPKYLVTQMGNDKSIKCEQNLGHDTMYWYKQDSKKFLKIMFSYNNKELIINETVPNRFSPKSPDKAHLNLHINSLELGDSAVYFCVSSQDYGNTEAFFGQGTRLTVV.

This clonotype was counted between two and nine times. The chain joins TRBV6-5 to TRBJ2-3; a weak D match, TRBD2 (5 bases). The CDR3 runs 20 residues. The germline gives CDR1 MNHEY, CDR2 SVGAGI. The V end was cut by 0 bases, the J end by 0 bases, with 22 bases between. CDR3 protein: CASSYSKTPALEVSTDTQYF. DNA for the CDR3: TGTGCCAGCAGTTACTCGAAAACTCCCGCTTTGGAGGTCAGCACAGATACGCAGTATTTT.

This chain joins TRBV4-3 and TRBJ2-3, with 8 bases matching TRBD1. In germline, CDR1 is LGHNA, CDR2 YSLEER. The ends lost 0 bases at V and 3 bases at J; junction bases unmatched: 5. CDR3 length: 16 residues. The CDR3 DNA reads TGCGCCAGCAGCCAAGAGGCAGGGGGCTTGACAGATACGCAGTATTTT. It codes for CASSQEAGGLTDTQYF.

This clonotype was recorded at least ten times. Here the CDR3 DNA reads TGTGCCAGCAGTTTGGTAGGGGCCACAGATACGCAGTATTTT. Encoded protein: CASSLVGATDTQYF. The chain joins TRBV11-2 to TRBJ2-3; maybe TRBD1 (5 bases). The V and J ends lost 6 bases and 2 bases respectively, with 12 bases between them. The CDR3 runs 14 residues. CDR1 is SGHAT, CDR2 FQNNGV, per germline.

In nucleotides, the CDR3 is TGCGCCAGCAGCCAATACGAGCAGTACGTC. Translated: CASSQYEQYV. This rearrangement joins TRBV5-1 to TRBJ2-7; D ambiguous. The germline gives CDR1 SGHRS, CDR2 YFSETQ. This CDR3 spans 10 amino acids. V dropped 4 bases and J dropped 4 bases, with 3 bases sitting between them.

The rearrangement joins TRBV10-3 to TRBJ2-2; a weak D match, TRBD2 (7 bases). From germline, CDR1 is ENHRY and CDR2 SYGVKD. V lost 6 bases, J lost 7 bases, and 15 bases lay in between. The CDR3 spans 14 residues. CDR3 coding DNA: TGTGCCATCAGCCCCGAGGGGGGGGTCGGGGAGCTGTTTTTT. It encodes CAISPEGGVGELFF.

In its sample, this clonotype was seen a few times. This rearrangement joins TRBV14 to TRBJ2-5, with D possibly being TRBD2 (6 bases). V was cut by 3 bases and J by 5 bases, with 13 bases left in between. The CDR3 extends over 14 amino acids. Looked up from germline, CDR1 is SGHDN and CDR2 is FVKESK. The CDR3 sequence is CASSQRRLAETQYF. The CDR3 bases are TGTGCCAGCAGCCAGCGGCGGCTAGCGGAGACCCAGTACTTC.

The rearrangement links TRBV18 to TRBJ2-5; 12 bases map to TRBD2. The CDR3 totals 16 residues. V lost 5 bases, J lost 5 bases, and 9 bases stayed unmatched. The germline V gene encodes CDR1 KGHSH and CDR2 LQKENI. The DNA of the CDR3 is TGTGCCAGCTCAACTAAGGGACTAGCGGGCGACGAGACCCAGTACTTC. This sequence encodes CASSTKGLAGDETQYF.

This clonotype was seen at least ten times. This chain uses TRBV28 with TRBJ1-2, with 7 bases aligning to TRBD1. The germline CDR1 and CDR2 sequences are MDHEN and SYDVKM. The CDR3 runs 15 residues. Trimming took 5 bases from V and 3 from J; bases not matched to a gene: 9. The CDR3 DNA reads TGTGCCAGCAGTGCCCAGGGGGTTCCTTACTATGGCTACACCTTC. Residues: CASSAQGVPYYGYTF.

The chain carries TRBV20-1 and TRBJ2-5; 10 bases fit TRBD2. Germline V lookup: CDR1 DFQATT, CDR2 SNEGSKA (reference sequence). V trimming: 2 bases; J trimming: 5 bases; junction bases outside the gene matches: 8. CDR3 length: 15 residues. The CDR3 DNA reads as TGCAGTGCTAGAAATACTAGCGGGATCGTGGAGACCCAGTACTTC. Its translation: CSARNTSGIVETQYF.

This clonotype has more than one count but fewer than ten. The chain couples TRBV3-1 to TRBJ2-5; possibly TRBD1 or TRBD2 for D (5 bases each). Per germline, CDR1 LGHDT and CDR2 YNNKEL (reference sequence). The CDR3 covers 11 residues. V was pared by 5 bases and J by 13 bases, with 14 bases between. In DNA form, the CDR3 reads TGTGCCAGCAGCTCCGGGACCTCGGGGTACTTC. Its protein is CASSSGTSGYF.

The chain is built from TRBV20-1 and TRBJ2-1; weak D call: TRBD2 (6 bases). Trimming shortened V by 6 bases and J by 2 bases, and 14 bases separated the two germline ends. The CDR3 spans 14 residues. The germline V gene encodes CDR1 DFQATT and CDR2 SNEGSKA (reference sequence). The CDR3 region has the DNA TGCAGTGCCCACACGGGAGTTCCCTACAATGAGCAGTTCTTC. Translation: CSAHTGVPYNEQFF.

This chain links TRBV10-2 with TRBJ2-5; tentatively, D is TRBD2 (5 bases). CDR1 WSHSY and CDR2 SAAADI come from the germline V gene. CDR3 length equals 17 residues. Trimming left V 3 bases short and J 0 bases short, with 17 bases between. CDR3 in DNA: TGCGCCAGCAGTGATGTAGGCGCCAGGAGGTACCAAGAGACCCAGTACTTC. It codes for CASSDVGARRYQETQYF.

The V gene is TRBV5-1, the J gene TRBJ2-5; D perhaps matches TRBD1 (6 bases). This CDR3 is 12 amino acids long. Germline V gives CDR1 SGHRS, CDR2 YFSETQ. Trimming removed 6 bases at V and 1 base at J, with 7 bases between. CDR3 nucleotides: TGCGCCAGCAAGACAGGCCAAGAGACCCAGTACTTC. Translation: CASKTGQETQYF.

The chain recombines TRBV4-1 with TRBJ2-3; 10 nucleotides align to TRBD1. The length of the CDR3 is 16 residues. V shed 2 bases, J shed 1 base, and the junction held 3 bases outside the gene matches. Germline V gene lookup returns CDR1 MGHRA and CDR2 YSYEKL. CDR3 sequence (DNA): TGCGCCAGCAGCCAACACGGGACAGGGGGCACAGATACGCAGTATTTT. Encoded protein: CASSQHGTGGTDTQYF.

The chain uses TRBV6-1 and TRBJ2-3; no definite D call. V lost 4 bases to trimming and J lost 1 base, with 9 bases between them. Germline CDR1 MNHNS, CDR2 SASEGT. The CDR3 runs to 14 residues. The CDR3 here is CASSGVSGTDTQYF. CDR3 in DNA: TGTGCCAGCAGTGGAGTGAGCGGCACAGATACGCAGTATTTT.

This clonotype turned up a few times. V is TRBV12-3 or TRBV12-4 and J is TRBJ1-2; D might be TRBD1 (6 bases). V gave up 6 bases and J gave up 2 bases, with 13 bases separating them. This CDR3 is 14 amino acids long. The CDR3: CASRLKGGNYGYTF. The CDR3 DNA follows: TGTGCCAGCAGATTGAAGGGGGGGAACTATGGCTACACCTTC.

The J gene is TRBJ1-4, the V gene TRBV9; TRBD1 matches at 7 bases. The CDR3 has 15 residues. CDR1 and CDR2 from the germline V gene are SGDLS and YYNGEE. V shed 4 bases, J shed 4 bases, and the junction held 7 bases outside the gene matches. The CDR3 coding sequence is TGTGCCAGCAGCTCCATGGGACAGATTAATGAAAAACTGTTTTTT. It specifies CASSSMGQINEKLFF.